The source of this T cell receptor (beta chain) is a study of blood T cell repertoires in COVID-19. Whole-study context: Acute-phase and convalescent COVID-19 samples originated in the United States, Italy and Spain. Sample material is recorded as cDNA or gDNA derived from T cells, B-cell-depleted T cells, or PBMCs.

Original handling: Amplified reference gene primers provided the basis for estimating nucleated cell counts. Only in-frame clones appear in the TCRdb table, and some are missing; sequencing was by immunoSEQ multiplex PCR. The DNA gave D and trimming, while V, J and clone size come from that table. The table records about 100,000 clones, 81% of them present only once. Seattle cases were enrolled at active infection and followed longitudinally. Specimen: peripheral blood. The clonotype comes from an elderly man with COVID-19, enrolled during active disease.

The chain's CDR3 is CAWSVPGSYNEQFF. The CDR3 DNA sequence: TGTGCCTGGAGTGTACCGGGCTCCTACAATGAGCAGTTCTTC. The V gene is TRBV30, the J gene TRBJ2-1; no clear D. Between the trimmed V and J ends, which lost 0 bases and 0 bases, there was a span of 6 bases. Germline V gives CDR1 GTSNPN, CDR2 SVGIG (reference sequence). This CDR3 spans 14 amino acids.